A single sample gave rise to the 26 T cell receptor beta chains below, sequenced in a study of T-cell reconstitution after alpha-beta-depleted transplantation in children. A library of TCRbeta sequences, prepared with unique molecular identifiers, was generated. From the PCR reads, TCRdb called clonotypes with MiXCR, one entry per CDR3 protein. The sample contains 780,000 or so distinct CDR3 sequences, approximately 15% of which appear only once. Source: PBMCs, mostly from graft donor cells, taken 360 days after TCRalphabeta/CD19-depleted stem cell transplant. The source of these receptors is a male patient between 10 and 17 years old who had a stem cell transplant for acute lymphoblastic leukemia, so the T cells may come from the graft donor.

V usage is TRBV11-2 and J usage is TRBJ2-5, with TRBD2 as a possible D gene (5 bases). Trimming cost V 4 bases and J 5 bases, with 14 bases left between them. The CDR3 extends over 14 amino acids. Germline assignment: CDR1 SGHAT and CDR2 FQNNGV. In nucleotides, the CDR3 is TGTGCCAGCAGCTCATACCTCAGGAGGGAGACCCAGTACTTC. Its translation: CASSSYLRRETQYF.

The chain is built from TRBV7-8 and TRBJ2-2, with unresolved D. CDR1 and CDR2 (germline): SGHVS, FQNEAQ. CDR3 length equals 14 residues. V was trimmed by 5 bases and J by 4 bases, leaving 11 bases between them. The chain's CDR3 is CASSPPDATGELFF. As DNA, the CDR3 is TGTGCCAGCAGCCCTCCCGATGCCACCGGGGAGCTGTTTTTT.

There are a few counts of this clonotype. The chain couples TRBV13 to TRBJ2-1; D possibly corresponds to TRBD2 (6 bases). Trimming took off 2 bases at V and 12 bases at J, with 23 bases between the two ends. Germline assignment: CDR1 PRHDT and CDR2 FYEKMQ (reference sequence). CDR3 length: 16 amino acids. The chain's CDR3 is CASSLTLTGVPEWQFF. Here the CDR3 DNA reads TGTGCCAGCAGCTTAACCCTTACGGGGGTCCCTGAGTGGCAGTTCTTC.

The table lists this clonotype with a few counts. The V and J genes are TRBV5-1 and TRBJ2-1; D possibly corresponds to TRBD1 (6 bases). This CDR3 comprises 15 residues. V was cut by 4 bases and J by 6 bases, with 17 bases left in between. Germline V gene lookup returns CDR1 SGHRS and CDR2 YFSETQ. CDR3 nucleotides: TGCGCCAGCAGCCTGGGACATCTGCAGGGCAATGAGCAGTTCTTC. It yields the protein CASSLGHLQGNEQFF. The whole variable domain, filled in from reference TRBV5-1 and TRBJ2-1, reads KAGVTQTPRYLIKTRGQQVTLSCSPISGHRSVSWYQQTPGQGLQFLFEYFSETQRNKGNFPGRFSGRQFSNSRSEMNVSTLELGDSALYLCASSLGHLQGNEQFFGPGTRLTVL.

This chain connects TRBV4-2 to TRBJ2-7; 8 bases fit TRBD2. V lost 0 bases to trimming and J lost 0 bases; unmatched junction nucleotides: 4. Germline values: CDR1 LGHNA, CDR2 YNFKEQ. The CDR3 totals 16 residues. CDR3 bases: TGTGCCAGCAGCCAAGATTTAGCGGGGAGCTCCTACGAGCAGTACTTC. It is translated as CASSQDLAGSSYEQYF.

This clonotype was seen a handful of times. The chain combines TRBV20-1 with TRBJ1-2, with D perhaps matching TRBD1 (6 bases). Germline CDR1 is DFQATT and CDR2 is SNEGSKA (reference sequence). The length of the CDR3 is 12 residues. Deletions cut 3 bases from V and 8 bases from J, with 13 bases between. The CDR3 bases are TGCAGTGCTAGCAGGGGCTATGGCGGCTACACCTTC. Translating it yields CSASRGYGGYTF.

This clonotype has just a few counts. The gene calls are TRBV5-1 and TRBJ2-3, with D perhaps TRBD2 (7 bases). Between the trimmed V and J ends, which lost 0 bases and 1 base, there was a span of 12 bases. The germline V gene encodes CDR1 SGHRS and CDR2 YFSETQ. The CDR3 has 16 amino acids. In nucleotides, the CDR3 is TGCGCCAGCAGCTTGGGGGGGGGCGTTGGCACAGATACGCAGTATTTT. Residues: CASSLGGGVGTDTQYF.

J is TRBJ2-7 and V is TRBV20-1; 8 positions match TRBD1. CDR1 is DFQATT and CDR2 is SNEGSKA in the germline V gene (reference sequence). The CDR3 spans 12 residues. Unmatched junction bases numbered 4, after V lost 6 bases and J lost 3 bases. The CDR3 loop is CSADRGHYEQYF. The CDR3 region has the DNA TGCAGTGCCGACAGGGGCCACTACGAGCAGTACTTC.

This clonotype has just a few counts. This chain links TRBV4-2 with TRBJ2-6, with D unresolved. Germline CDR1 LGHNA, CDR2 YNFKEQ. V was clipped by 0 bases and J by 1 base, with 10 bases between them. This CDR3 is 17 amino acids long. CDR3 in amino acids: CASSQDMLRSGANVLTF. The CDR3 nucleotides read TGTGCCAGCAGCCAAGATATGTTGAGATCTGGGGCCAACGTCCTGACTTTC.

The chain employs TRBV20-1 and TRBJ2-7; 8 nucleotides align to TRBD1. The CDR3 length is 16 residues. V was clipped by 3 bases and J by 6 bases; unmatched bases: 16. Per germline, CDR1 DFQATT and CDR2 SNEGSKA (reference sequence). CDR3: CSARDRVRPFRSEQYF. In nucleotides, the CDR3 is TGCAGTGCTAGGGACAGGGTCCGGCCTTTTCGCTCCGAGCAGTACTTC.

The CDR3 region has the DNA TGTGCCAGCAGTGATTCCCTCGGGACAGGATCCTACGAGCAGTACTTC. Residues: CASSDSLGTGSYEQYF. The chain recombines TRBV25-1 with TRBJ2-7; 8 bases agree with TRBD1. This CDR3 region has 16 residues. V lost 3 bases to trimming and J lost 1 base; unmatched junction nucleotides: 8. Germline loops: CDR1 MGHDK, CDR2 SYGVNS.

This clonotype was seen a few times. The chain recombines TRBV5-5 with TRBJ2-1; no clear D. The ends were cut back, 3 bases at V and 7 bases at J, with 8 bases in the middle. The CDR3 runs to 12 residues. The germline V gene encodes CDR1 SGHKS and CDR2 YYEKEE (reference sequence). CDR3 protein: CASSWVINEQFF. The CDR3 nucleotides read TGTGCCAGCAGCTGGGTTATAAATGAGCAGTTCTTC.

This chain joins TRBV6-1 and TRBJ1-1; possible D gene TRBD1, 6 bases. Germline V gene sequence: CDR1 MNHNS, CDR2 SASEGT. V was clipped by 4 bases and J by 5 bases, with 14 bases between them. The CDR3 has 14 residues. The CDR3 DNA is TGTGCCAGCAGTGCAGGGGTGAGTGGGACTGAAGCTTTCTTT. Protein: CASSAGVSGTEAFF.

The CDR3 DNA sequence: TGCAGCGTTGAAGGGGGCGCTACACACGGTTACGAGCAGTACTTC. This sequence encodes CSVEGGATHGYEQYF. The chain recombines TRBV29-1 with TRBJ2-7; TRBD1 might be the D (5 bases). The germline V gene has CDR1 SQVTM and CDR2 ANQGSEA. V shed 1 base and J shed 4 bases, with 17 bases lying between them. The CDR3 runs 15 residues.

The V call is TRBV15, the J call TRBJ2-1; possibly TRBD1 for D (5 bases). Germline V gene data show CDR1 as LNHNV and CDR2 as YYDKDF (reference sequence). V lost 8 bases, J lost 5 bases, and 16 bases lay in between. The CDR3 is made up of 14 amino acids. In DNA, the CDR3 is TGTGCCACCGTGGGGCTACCGATAGACAATGAGCAGTTCTTC. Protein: CATVGLPIDNEQFF.

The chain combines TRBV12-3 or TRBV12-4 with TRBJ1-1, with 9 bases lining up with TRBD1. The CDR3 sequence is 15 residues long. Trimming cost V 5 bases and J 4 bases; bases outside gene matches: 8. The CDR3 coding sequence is TGTGCCAGCAGTAGACACGGGACAGGGATCACTGAAGCTTTCTTT. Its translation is CASSRHGTGITEAFF.

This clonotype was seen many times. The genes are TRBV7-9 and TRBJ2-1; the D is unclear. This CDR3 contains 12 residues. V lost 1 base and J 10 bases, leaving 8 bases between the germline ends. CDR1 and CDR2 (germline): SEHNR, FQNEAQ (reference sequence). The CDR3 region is CASSLVVHEQFF. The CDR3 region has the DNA TGTGCCAGCAGCTTAGTGGTCCACGAGCAGTTCTTC.

The CDR3 DNA follows: TGTGCCAGCAGCAAAAACACCGGGACTAGCGGCTACGAGCAGTACTTC. Its translation is CASSKNTGTSGYEQYF. The V call is TRBV7-3, the J call TRBJ2-7; 11 nucleotides agree with TRBD2. Germline V CDR1 and CDR2: SGHTA, FQGTGA. The CDR3 length is 16 residues. The ends lost 5 bases at V and 3 bases at J; junction bases unmatched: 9.

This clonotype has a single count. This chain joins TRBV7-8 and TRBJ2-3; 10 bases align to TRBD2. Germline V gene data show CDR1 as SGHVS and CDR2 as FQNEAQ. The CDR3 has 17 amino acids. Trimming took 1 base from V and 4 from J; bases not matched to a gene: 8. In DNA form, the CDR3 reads TGTGCCAGCAGCTTAGTTCCTAGCGGGAGAGTCGCAGATACGCAGTATTTT. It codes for CASSLVPSGRVADTQYF.

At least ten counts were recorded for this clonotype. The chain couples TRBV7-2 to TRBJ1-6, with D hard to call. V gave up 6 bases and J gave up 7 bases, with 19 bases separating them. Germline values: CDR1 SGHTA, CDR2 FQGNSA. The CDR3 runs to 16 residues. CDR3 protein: CASRPISGSFNSPLHF. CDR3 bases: TGTGCCAGCAGGCCCATCTCCGGTAGCTTCAATTCACCCCTCCACTTT.

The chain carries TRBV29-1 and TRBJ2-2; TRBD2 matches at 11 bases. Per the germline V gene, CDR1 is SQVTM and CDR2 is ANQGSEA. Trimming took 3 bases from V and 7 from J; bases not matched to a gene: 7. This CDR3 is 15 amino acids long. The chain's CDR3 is CSVDGLAGGFGELFF. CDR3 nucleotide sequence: TGCAGCGTTGACGGGCTAGCGGGAGGTTTCGGGGAGCTGTTTTTT.

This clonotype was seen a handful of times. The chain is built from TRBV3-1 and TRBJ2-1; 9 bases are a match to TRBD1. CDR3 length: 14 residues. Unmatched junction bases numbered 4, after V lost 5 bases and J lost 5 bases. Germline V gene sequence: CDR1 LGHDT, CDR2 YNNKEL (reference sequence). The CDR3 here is CASSVRDRDNEQFF. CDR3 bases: TGTGCCAGCAGCGTCCGGGACAGGGACAATGAGCAGTTCTTC.

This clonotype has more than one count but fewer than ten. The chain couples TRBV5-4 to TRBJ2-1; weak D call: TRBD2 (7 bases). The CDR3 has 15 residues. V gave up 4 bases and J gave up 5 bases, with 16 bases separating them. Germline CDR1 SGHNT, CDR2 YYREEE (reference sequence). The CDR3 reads CASSGGGSAHNEQFF. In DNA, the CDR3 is TGTGCCAGCAGCGGGGGCGGGAGTGCCCACAATGAGCAGTTCTTC.

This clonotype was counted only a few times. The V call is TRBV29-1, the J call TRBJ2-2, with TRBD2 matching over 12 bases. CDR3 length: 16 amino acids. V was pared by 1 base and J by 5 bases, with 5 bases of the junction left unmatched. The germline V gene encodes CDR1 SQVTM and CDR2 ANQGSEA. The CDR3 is CSVEGGLAGRTGELFF. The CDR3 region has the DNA TGCAGCGTTGAAGGAGGACTAGCGGGACGGACCGGGGAGCTGTTTTTT.

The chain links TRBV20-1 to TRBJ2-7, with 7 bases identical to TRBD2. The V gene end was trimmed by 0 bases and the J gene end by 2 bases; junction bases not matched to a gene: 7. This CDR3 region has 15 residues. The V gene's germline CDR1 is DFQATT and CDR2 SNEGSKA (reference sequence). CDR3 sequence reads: CSARDGGSATYEQYF. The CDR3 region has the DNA TGCAGTGCTAGAGATGGCGGGAGTGCGACCTACGAGCAGTACTTC.

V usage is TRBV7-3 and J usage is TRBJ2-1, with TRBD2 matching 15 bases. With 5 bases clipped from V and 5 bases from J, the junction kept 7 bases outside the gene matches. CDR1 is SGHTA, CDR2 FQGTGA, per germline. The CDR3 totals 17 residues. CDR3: CASSQPGLAGGNNEQFF. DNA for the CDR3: TGTGCCAGCAGCCAACCGGGACTAGCGGGAGGAAACAATGAGCAGTTCTTC.